Only a few counts were recorded for the clone carrying this TCR beta chain. The antigen remains unidentified. The CDR3 contains 16 residues. Germline trimming cut 2 bases from V and 2 bases from J; bases unmatched to any gene: 4. The germline V gene encodes CDR1 MNHEY and CDR2 SVGEGT. This entry is derived from a study of T cell repertoires in cytomegalovirus infection. Across the whole study: CMV infection and matching HLA type were both indicated by public TCR beta signatures. Whole-study findings and limits: HLA-C-restricted, CMV-specific TCR beta clonotypes were dominant ex vivo. Pooled public TCR beta family frequency picked out CMV carriers with the relevant HLA.

TCRdb fed the reads into MiXCR, producing one record per CDR3 protein. The sample shows roughly 200,000 distinct CDR3 sequences, about a sixth of them seen only once. The sequencing sample was made of CD8+ T cells from PBMCs. The chain joins TRBV6-2 or TRBV6-3 to TRBJ2-3; 10 bases are a match to TRBD1. This clonotype was obtained from a human donor in good health (CMV status not recorded). Some clones in this sample may be carry-over from other donors' samples. The CDR3: CASSYPGQGPTDTQYF. The CDR3 region has the DNA TGTGCCAGCAGTTACCCGGGACAGGGGCCCACAGATACGCAGTATTTT.